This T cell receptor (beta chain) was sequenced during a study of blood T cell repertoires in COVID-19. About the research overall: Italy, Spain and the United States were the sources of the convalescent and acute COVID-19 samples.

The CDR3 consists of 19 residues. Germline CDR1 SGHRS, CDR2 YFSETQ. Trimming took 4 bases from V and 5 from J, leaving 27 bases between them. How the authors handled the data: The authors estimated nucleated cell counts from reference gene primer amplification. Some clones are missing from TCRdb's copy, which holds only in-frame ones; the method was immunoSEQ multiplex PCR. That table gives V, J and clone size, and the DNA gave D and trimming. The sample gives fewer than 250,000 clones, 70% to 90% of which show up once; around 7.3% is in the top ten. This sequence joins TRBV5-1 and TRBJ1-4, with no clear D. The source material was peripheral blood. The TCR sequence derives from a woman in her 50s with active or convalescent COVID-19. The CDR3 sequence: CASSPNPGGSYGTNEKLFF. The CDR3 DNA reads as TGCGCCAGCAGCCCTAACCCAGGTGGATCTTATGGTACAAATGAAAAACTGTTTTTT.